This record covers a single T cell receptor (beta chain). Its antigen remains unknown. This specimen comes from a study of long-term antiretroviral therapy in people with HIV. Study results and caveats: Adherence to ART, viral resistance and therapy changes lacked any data.

Trimming stripped 1 base from V and 2 bases from J, with 12 bases between. This CDR3 is 16 amino acids long. CDR1 is MNHNS, CDR2 SASEGT, per germline. Participants with HIV, all of them, were treated in the United States. Samples were assayed with immunoSEQ v3.0 at survey level. This table comes from immunoSEQ multiplex PCR, and its TCRdb copy is limited to in-frame clones, with some not included. The top ten hold roughly 3.1% of the sample, which has approximately 19,000 clones, about 90% seen once. This clonotype was sampled from a woman aged 50 to 65 with HIV. Sequencing was performed on unsorted PBMCs, taken 2.6 years after starting antiretroviral therapy. This chain links TRBV6-1 with TRBJ1-3; D gene ambiguous. For the CDR3, the DNA is TGTGCCAGCAGTGAAGATCCGGGTAGGGCTGGAAACACCATATATTTT. Its translation: CASSEDPGRAGNTIYF.